What follows are 17 T cell receptor beta chains derived from one specimen sequenced in a study of shared clonotypes between healthy human individuals. The repertoire was sequenced with immunoSEQ multiplex PCR; TCRdb's copy has only in-frame clones and lacks some. The sample includes roughly 2,000,000 clones, 93% seen only once; the top ten take under 2%. The naive CD8 subset, CD45RO-negative cells positively selected for CCR7, excluded terminally differentiated effector memory CD45RA+ cells. The sequenced material came from naive CD8+ T cells from PBMCs. These receptors were obtained from a man aged 18 to 35 in good health. Some clones in this sample may be carry-over from other donors' samples.

The chain couples TRBV9 to TRBJ2-5; D possibly corresponds to TRBD1 (5 bases). With 0 bases removed from V and 5 bases from J, the gap between germline ends came to 23 bases. Germline V gene sequence: CDR1 SGDLS, CDR2 YYNGEE. CDR3 size: 18 residues. The CDR3 region has the DNA TGTGCCAGCAGCGTAGGGGTCAGTGTGGTGGGCCAGGGTGAGACCCAGTACTTC. Protein sequence: CASSVGVSVVGQGETQYF.

The chain links TRBV28 to TRBJ2-7, with D perhaps TRBD2 (6 bases). This CDR3 has 15 amino acids. The V end lost 5 bases, the J end lost 2 bases, and 16 bases lay between the germline ends. Germline CDR1 is MDHEN and CDR2 is SYDVKM. CDR3 coding DNA: TGTGCCAGCAGTCCACTATCTAGCGTTACCTACGAGCAGTACTTC. Translated, it gives CASSPLSSVTYEQYF. Using reference TRBV28 and TRBJ2-7 for the parts outside the CDR3, the full variable domain is DVKVTQSSRYLVKRTGEKVFLECVQDMDHENMFWYRQDPGLGLRLIYFSYDVKMKEKGDIPEGYSVSREKKERFSLILESASTNQTSMYLCASSPLSSVTYEQYFGPGTRLTVT.

V gene TRBV4-1 combines with J gene TRBJ2-2; D is possibly TRBD1 (5 bases). The CDR3 length is 13 residues. Germline-derived CDR1 and CDR2 are MGHRA and YSYEKL. V was shortened by 4 bases and J by 4 bases, with 7 bases between the two germline ends. CDR3 loop: CASSPRVTGELFF. The CDR3 nucleotides read TGCGCCAGCAGCCCCAGGGTCACCGGGGAGCTGTTTTTT.

The chain links TRBV27 to TRBJ2-7; no definite D call. The germline V and J ends were trimmed by 4 bases and 5 bases, with 21 bases remaining between them. Germline V lookup: CDR1 MNHEY, CDR2 SMNVEV (reference sequence). The CDR3 spans 16 residues. CDR3 protein: CASSSWAAPSYHEQYF. The CDR3 region has the DNA TGTGCCAGCAGTTCATGGGCAGCGCCCTCCTACCACGAGCAGTACTTC.

The V gene is TRBV5-5, the J gene TRBJ1-1; TRBD1 aligns across 8 bases. Trimming removed 0 bases from V and 7 bases from J; junction bases left unmatched: 5. The V gene's germline CDR1 is SGHKS and CDR2 YYEKEE (reference sequence). The CDR3 has 14 residues. Here the CDR3 reads CASSLVQGAIEAFF. As DNA, the CDR3 is TGTGCCAGCAGCTTGGTTCAGGGGGCGATTGAAGCTTTCTTT. Looking up the rest from reference TRBV5-5 and TRBJ1-1 gives the full variable domain: DAGVTQSPTHLIKTRGQQVTLRCSPISGHKSVSWYQQVLGQGPQFIFQYYEKEERGRGNFPDRFSARQFPNYSSELNVNALLLGDSALYLCASSLVQGAIEAFFGQGTRLTVV.

The V and J genes are TRBV2 and TRBJ1-4; D might be TRBD1 (5 bases). Trimming took off 6 bases at V and 8 bases at J, with 16 bases between the two ends. The CDR3 is made up of 14 amino acids. CDR1 is SNHLY and CDR2 is FYNNEI in the germline V gene. DNA for the CDR3: TGTGCCAGCAGGCCAGGGTCGGGGCACGAAAAACTGTTTTTT. The encoded protein is CASRPGSGHEKLFF. The complete variable domain, with remaining parts taken from reference TRBV2 and TRBJ1-4, reads EPEVTQTPSHQVTQMGQEVILRCVPISNHLYFYWYRQILGQKVEFLVSFYNNEISEKSEIFDDQFSVERPDGSNFTLKIRSTKLEDSAMYFCASRPGSGHEKLFFGSGTQLSVL.

A word on this clone: Other nucleotide sequences in the sample specify the same CDR3. The chain joins TRBV7-9 to TRBJ2-7; D remains unclear. Looked up from germline, CDR1 is SEHNR and CDR2 is FQNEAQ (reference sequence). Trimming shortened V by 5 bases and J by 0 bases, and 5 bases separated the two germline ends. There are 12 residues in the CDR3. CDR3 amino acids: CASSLTSYEQYF. CDR3 nucleotide sequence: TGTGCCAGCAGCCTCACCTCCTACGAGCAGTACTTC.

CDR3 amino acids: CASSQGGRGTGIYEQYF. The CDR3 nucleotides are TGCGCCAGCAGCCAAGGGGGGCGGGGGACAGGGATTTACGAGCAGTACTTC. The rearrangement uses TRBV4-1 and TRBJ2-7; 9 nucleotides agree with TRBD1. V trimming: 1 base; J trimming: 4 bases; junction bases outside the gene matches: 11. There are 17 residues in the CDR3. The germline gives CDR1 MGHRA, CDR2 YSYEKL.

V and J are TRBV6-5 and TRBJ2-7, with 8 bases that match TRBD1. From germline, CDR1 is MNHEY and CDR2 SVGAGI. V lost 0 bases, J lost 3 bases, and 4 bases stayed unmatched. There are 15 residues in the CDR3. In DNA, the CDR3 is TGTGCCAGCAGTTACTCGCTGACAGGGGACTACGAGCAGTACTTC. It encodes CASSYSLTGDYEQYF.

The chain carries TRBV5-6 and TRBJ1-2; 7 bases map to TRBD1. Germline CDR1 reads SGHDT; CDR2 reads YYEEEE. The CDR3 is 14 amino acids. V dropped 2 bases and J dropped 4; count of bases not matched to a gene: 5. CDR3 DNA sequence: TGTGCCAGCAGCTTTGAGGGGGCGGGCTATGGCTACACCTTC. It is translated as CASSFEGAGYGYTF. Based on the CDR3 plus reference TRBV5-6 and TRBJ1-2, the full variable domain is DAGVTQSPTHLIKTRGQQVTLRCSPKSGHDTVSWYQQALGQGPQFIFQYYEEEERQRGNFPDRFSGHQFPNYSSELNVNALLLGDSALYLCASSFEGAGYGYTFGSGTRLTVV.

The chain has TRBV9 and TRBJ2-5; D is unclear. V was trimmed by 4 bases and J by 5 bases, leaving 15 bases between them. This CDR3 is built from 14 residues. CDR1 is SGDLS and CDR2 is YYNGEE in the germline V gene. The chain's CDR3 is CASSKDGRWETQYF. The CDR3 nucleotides read TGTGCCAGCAGCAAAGACGGACGTTGGGAGACCCAGTACTTC.

This chain connects TRBV28 to TRBJ2-1; 9 bases align to TRBD1. The CDR3 spans 15 residues. J was trimmed by 5 bases and V by 7 bases; bases with no gene match: 9. CDR1 is MDHEN and CDR2 is SYDVKM in the germline V gene. CDR3 sequence reads: CASTWWTGADNEQFF. The DNA of the CDR3 is TGTGCCAGCACCTGGTGGACAGGGGCAGACAATGAGCAGTTCTTC.

The rearrangement links TRBV29-1 to TRBJ2-7; 8 bases fit TRBD1. Germline V gene sequence: CDR1 SQVTM, CDR2 ANQGSEA. The V gene end was trimmed by 3 bases and the J gene end by 2 bases; junction bases not matched to a gene: 21. This CDR3 contains 19 residues. This CDR3 is CSVESRSQGAPEETYEQYF. The DNA of the CDR3 is TGCAGCGTTGAGTCTAGGTCTCAGGGGGCGCCGGAGGAAACCTACGAGCAGTACTTC.

This clone was seen only a few times. This chain joins TRBV25-1 and TRBJ1-2; D ambiguous. This CDR3 contains 10 residues. Trimming took 8 bases from V and 5 from J, leaving 6 bases between them. Germline V gives CDR1 MGHDK, CDR2 SYGVNS. The CDR3 sequence: CASEKYGYTF. CDR3 nucleotides: TGTGCCAGCGAGAAGTATGGCTACACCTTC.

The J gene is TRBJ2-7, the V gene TRBV27, with TRBD1 matching over 8 bases. The germline V gene has CDR1 MNHEY and CDR2 SMNVEV (reference sequence). This CDR3 comprises 14 residues. The V gene end was trimmed by 5 bases and the J gene end by 5 bases; junction bases not matched to a gene: 8. CDR3 nucleotides: TGTGCCAGCAGTCGGACAGGGAGCTGGGACGAGCAGTACTTC. As protein: CASSRTGSWDEQYF.

The genes are TRBV4-3 and TRBJ2-7; 8 bases match TRBD1. The germline gives CDR1 LGHNA, CDR2 YSLEER. This CDR3 spans 15 amino acids. V dropped 4 bases and J dropped 0; count of bases not matched to a gene: 5. The DNA of the CDR3 is TGCGCCAGCAGCCCGAGGACAGGGATCTCCTACGAGCAGTACTTC. Protein: CASSPRTGISYEQYF.

This sequence joins TRBV9 and TRBJ2-1, with 7 bases fitting TRBD2. The CDR3 sequence is 14 residues long. The V segment lost 3 bases and the J segment 8 bases; nucleotides outside the gene matches: 8. CDR1 is SGDLS, CDR2 YYNGEE, per germline. In nucleotides, the CDR3 is TGTGCCAGCAGCGGAACAAGACTAGCCCATGAGCAGTTCTTC. It encodes CASSGTRLAHEQFF.